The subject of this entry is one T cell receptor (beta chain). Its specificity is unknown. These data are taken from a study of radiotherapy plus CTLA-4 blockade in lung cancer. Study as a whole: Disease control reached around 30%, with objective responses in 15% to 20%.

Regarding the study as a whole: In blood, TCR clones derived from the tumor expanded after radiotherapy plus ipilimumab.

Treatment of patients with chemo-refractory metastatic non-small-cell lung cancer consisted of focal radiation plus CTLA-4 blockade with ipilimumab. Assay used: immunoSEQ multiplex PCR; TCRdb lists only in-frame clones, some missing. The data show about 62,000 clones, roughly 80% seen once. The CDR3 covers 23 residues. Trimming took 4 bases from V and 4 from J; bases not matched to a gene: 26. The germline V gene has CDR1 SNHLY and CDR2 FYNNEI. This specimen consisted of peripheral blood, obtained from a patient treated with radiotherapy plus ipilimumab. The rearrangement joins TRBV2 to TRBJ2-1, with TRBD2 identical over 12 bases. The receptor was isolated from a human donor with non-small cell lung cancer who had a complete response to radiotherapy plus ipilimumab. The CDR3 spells CASSVRDRRWTSGTRGQYNEQFF. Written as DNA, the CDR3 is TGTGCCAGCAGTGTGAGGGACAGGCGATGGACTAGCGGGACCCGAGGGCAGTACAATGAGCAGTTCTTC.